This T cell receptor beta chain derives from a study of sequential checkpoint blockade in melanoma (dated 2019 in TCRdb). Background on the whole study: Using 1:1 randomization, the trial assigned patients either to first-line nivolumab followed by ipilimumab (arm A) or to ipilimumab followed by nivolumab (arm B). Maintenance nivolumab was given following each of the two trial sequences. DNA from 75 to 100 melanoma tumor samples collected before treatment underwent TCRbeta immunosequencing. Matched tumor biopsies were taken from 20 or so patients before treatment and at week 13, after single-agent nivolumab (arm A) or ipilimumab (arm B). Approximately 79% of the matched pre- and post-treatment tumor biopsy pairs came from the same lesion.

From the germline V gene, CDR1 is SQVTM and CDR2 is ANQGSEA. V loses 5 bases, J loses 5 bases, and the germline ends lie 9 bases apart. From its cysteine to its phenylalanine, the CDR3 spans 12 amino acids. Of the read, only the CDR3 DNA is kept; its 36 bases are in frame from base 1. The paper's findings and limits, for the study overall: Clinical benefit was about 30 times more likely to be achieved by patients whose tumor T-cell fraction and clonality increased by week 13. PD-L1 staining and CD8+ T-cell counts correlated with tumor T-cell fraction and clonality, whereas mutational load did not. Small sample sizes and reduced statistical power limited the within-arm analyses of tumor T-cell fraction. Validation of the response-prediction model combining TCR metrics and mutation burden is needed in larger, independent patient cohorts. In the nivolumab-first arm (arm A), pretreatment tumor TIL clonality was associated with response (P = .04).

With respect to this clone: Its antigen is unknown. Base qualities are not at hand, and no much larger clone is one base apart.

TCRbeta CDR3 regions were immunosequenced from genomic DNA with the immunoSEQ Assay. Prior to high-throughput sequencing, genomic DNA was amplified by bias-controlled multiplex PCR. The paper's data handling went like this. To quantify the absolute abundance of each unique TCRbeta CDR3 region, the sequences were collapsed and filtered. Clonality was defined as 1 minus Pielou's evenness and was calculated using productive rearrangements only. Tumor T-cell fraction was calculated by normalizing TCRbeta template counts to usable DNA, which was estimated from several housekeeping genes. A previously published method was used to identify clones with significantly greater frequencies in on-treatment samples than in baseline samples. The table comes from immuneACCESS by way of TCRdb, which keeps in-frame sequences with V and J called. Part of the clones is missing from these tables; in studies checked, under half for an unresolved V gene and the rest for unknown reasons. V, J and clone size derive from that table, while D and trimming were established from the DNA sequence. The sample table contains 2,000 to 2,500 clones; only one count was recorded for 23% of them. Roughly 14% of the sample is held by the ten biggest clonotypes.

The treatment or condition tag for this specimen amounts to: randomized to nivolumab then ipilimumab (arm A) or the reverse (arm B). No trial patient had received prior DNA-damaging chemotherapy. Samples were obtained from patients with melanoma enrolled in CheckMate 064, a randomized, open-label phase II trial of sequential checkpoint blockade. Genomic DNA from formalin-fixed paraffin-embedded (FFPE) tissue samples served as the input for tumor TCR sequencing. The specimen comprised tumor tissue (inferred from file names), sampled from a patient given nivolumab and ipilimumab in sequence. The chain joins TRBV29-1 to TRBJ2-2; no D gene call is confident. The TCR originated in a human donor with melanoma. Here the CDR3 is given as CSVFGSTGELFF. The DNA reads TGCAGCGTTTTTGGGTCAACCGGGGAGCTGTTTTTT.